The clone carrying this T cell receptor beta chain was picked up many times. Its antigen remains unidentified. These data originate in a study of breast tumors, draining lymph nodes, adjacent tissues. Study-level findings and limits: Tumor repertoires ranked between lymph nodes and nontumor tissue in diversity, with V and J gene preferences. Data fit most tumor T cells coming from lymph node, expanding in tumor. Luminal-like breast cancer showed significantly higher tumor–nontumor repertoire similarity than basal-like.

Breast cancer patients provided tissue from their axillary draining lymph nodes. The V and J ends lost 3 bases and 5 bases respectively, with 14 bases between them. The CDR3 covers 15 residues. Germline V gene lookup returns CDR1 MNHEY and CDR2 SVGAGI. TCRdb reprocessed the multiplex PCR reads via MiXCR and lists one record per CDR3 protein. The table shows tens of thousands of distinct CDR3 sequences, with roughly a fifth occurring only once. The TCR comes from a female donor with breast cancer. Some clones in this sample may be carry-over from other donors' samples. Source material: axillary lymph node tissue. V and J are TRBV6-5 and TRBJ2-1, with D possibly matching TRBD2 (5 bases). The CDR3 DNA reads TGTGCCAGCAGTTATCCTTCGGGGAATAACAATGAGCAGTTCTTC. Amino acid sequence: CASSYPSGNNNEQFF.